This section outlines one T cell receptor beta chain sequence together with its context. Its target is not known. Unique molecular identifiers were used in preparing the TCRbeta library. TCRdb re-derived calls from the PCR reads in MiXCR, one entry per CDR3 protein. This sample has a few hundred thousand distinct CDR3 sequences; around 15% occur once, and the top ten carry about 32%. These data are taken from a study of T-cell reconstitution after alpha-beta-depleted transplantation in children. The study, taken as a whole, reports: Hyperexpanded clones declined; after one year, newly produced T cells mostly supplied diversity. Approximately two months post-transplant, alpha-beta T cells reportedly originated from several hundred expanded graft clones. The origin of high day-60 TCRbeta diversity in some patients lay in surviving recipient T cells and thymic progenitors.

Trimming shortened V by 0 bases and J by 4 bases, and 20 bases separated the two germline ends. Germline V CDR1 and CDR2: SGHRS, YFSETQ. CDR3 length: 17 residues. The chain combines TRBV5-1 with TRBJ2-7, with D perhaps assigned TRBD1 or TRBD2 (5 bases each). This specimen consisted of PBMCs, mostly from graft donor cells, obtained 360 days after TCRalphabeta/CD19-depleted stem cell transplant. The clonotype originates from a boy in the first two years of life who had a stem cell transplant for Wiskott-Aldrich syndrome, so the T cells may come from the graft donor. CDR3 in amino acids: CASSLGGTRTSGYEQYF. DNA of the CDR3: TGCGCCAGCAGCTTGGGGGGGACCCGGACATCGGGGTACGAGCAGTACTTC.